The rows below give T cell receptor beta chains drawn from one sample of a study of blood T cell repertoires in COVID-19. Using immunoSEQ multiplex PCR, the repertoire was profiled, and TCRdb retains in-frame clones only, with some absent. The table lists around 37,000 clones, around 80% of them singletons. Sequenced material: peripheral blood. The receptors were gathered from a man aged 60-69 years with COVID-19, enrolled during active disease. CDR3s include the opening cysteine and the closing phenylalanine or tryptophan.

TRBV2,TRBJ2-2,CASSSGRATGELFF
TRBV28,TRBJ2-2,CASSLSGAPNTGELFF
TRBV11-2,TRBJ2-7,CASSISRFAGVEEQYF
TRBV18,TRBJ1-1,CASSLDRGEAFF
TRBV5-1,TRBJ2-6,CASSLTGTSFSGANVLTF
TRBV19,TRBJ2-7,CASTMGGGEQYF
TRBV9,TRBJ2-3,CASSAAASTDTQYF
TRBV28,TRBJ1-2,CASRTGGYGYTF
TRBV6-2/TRBV6-3,TRBJ2-5,CASSPNRAQETQYF
TRBV5-5,TRBJ1-5,CASSLRPRQINQPQHF
TRBV10-3,TRBJ1-2,CAISESQDNNIYTF
TRBV5-5,TRBJ1-6,CASCLVREGSSYNSPLHF
TRBV7-9,TRBJ1-1,CASSRTGGGTEAFF
TRBV3-1/TRBV3-2,TRBJ2-2,CASSQWTRTDTGELFF
TRBV15,TRBJ1-1,CATSKTGRNTEAFF
TRBV19,TRBJ1-5,CASSPGTGHNQPQHF
TRBV10-3,TRBJ1-1,CAIKRTGPNTEAFF
TRBV7-9,TRBJ1-1,CAIRQGATEAFF
TRBV12-3/TRBV12-4,TRBJ2-7,CASSWTGSYEQYF
TRBV7-9,TRBJ2-7,CASSPPDRGRSYEQYF